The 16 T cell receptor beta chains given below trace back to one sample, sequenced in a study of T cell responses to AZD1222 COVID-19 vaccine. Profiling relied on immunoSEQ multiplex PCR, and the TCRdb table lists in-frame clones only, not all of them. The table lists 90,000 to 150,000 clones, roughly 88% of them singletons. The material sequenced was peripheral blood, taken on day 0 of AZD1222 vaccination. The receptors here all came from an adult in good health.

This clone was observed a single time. The CDR3 protein is CASSLGGWETQYF. In nucleotides, the CDR3 is TGTGCCAGCAGTTTGGGTGGCTGGGAGACCCAGTACTTC. This chain connects TRBV12-3 or TRBV12-4 to TRBJ2-5; D remains unclear. The CDR3 is 13 amino acids. V was shortened by 3 bases and J by 5 bases, with 10 bases between the two germline ends.

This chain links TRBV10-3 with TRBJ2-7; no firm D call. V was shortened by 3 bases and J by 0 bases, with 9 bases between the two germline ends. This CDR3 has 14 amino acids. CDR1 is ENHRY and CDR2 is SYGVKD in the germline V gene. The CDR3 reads CAISDSSFSYEQYF. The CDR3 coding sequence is TGTGCCATCAGTGACTCCTCCTTCTCCTACGAGCAGTACTTC.

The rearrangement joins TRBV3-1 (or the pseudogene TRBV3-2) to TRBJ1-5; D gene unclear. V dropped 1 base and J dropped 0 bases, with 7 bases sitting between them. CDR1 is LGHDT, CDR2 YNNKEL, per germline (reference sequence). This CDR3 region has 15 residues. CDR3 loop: CASSQGGVSNQPQHF. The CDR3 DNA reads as TGTGCCAGCAGCCAAGGCGGAGTTAGCAATCAGCCCCAGCATTTT.

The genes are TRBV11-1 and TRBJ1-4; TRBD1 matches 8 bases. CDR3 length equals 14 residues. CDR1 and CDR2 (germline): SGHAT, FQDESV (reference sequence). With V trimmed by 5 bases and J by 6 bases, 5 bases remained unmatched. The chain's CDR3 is CASSPRTGHEKLFF. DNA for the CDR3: TGTGCCAGCAGCCCGAGGACAGGGCATGAAAAACTGTTTTTT.

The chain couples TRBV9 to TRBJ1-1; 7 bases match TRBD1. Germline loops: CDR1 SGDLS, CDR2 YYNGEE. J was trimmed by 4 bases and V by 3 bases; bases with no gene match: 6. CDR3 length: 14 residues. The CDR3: CASSGGSGGTEAFF. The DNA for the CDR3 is TGTGCCAGCAGCGGGGGCTCAGGGGGCACTGAAGCTTTCTTT. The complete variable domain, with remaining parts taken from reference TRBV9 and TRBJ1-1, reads DSGVTQTPKHLITATGQRVTLRCSPRSGDLSVYWYQQSLDQGLQFLIQYYNGEERAKGNILERFSAQQFPDLHSELNLSSLELGDSALYFCASSGGSGGTEAFFGQGTRLTVV.

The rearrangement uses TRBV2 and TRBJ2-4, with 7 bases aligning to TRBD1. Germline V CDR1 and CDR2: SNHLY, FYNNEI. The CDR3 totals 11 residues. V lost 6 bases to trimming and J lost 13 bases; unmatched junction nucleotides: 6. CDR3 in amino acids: CASRESGQQYF. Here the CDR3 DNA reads TGTGCCAGCAGAGAATCGGGACAGCAGTACTTC.

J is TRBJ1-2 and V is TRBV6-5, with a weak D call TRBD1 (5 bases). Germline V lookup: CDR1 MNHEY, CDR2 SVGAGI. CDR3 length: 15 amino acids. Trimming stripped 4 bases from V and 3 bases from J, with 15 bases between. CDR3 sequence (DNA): TGTGCCAGCAGTTCGGTGCAGGGCCCGGACTATGGCTACACCTTC. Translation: CASSSVQGPDYGYTF.

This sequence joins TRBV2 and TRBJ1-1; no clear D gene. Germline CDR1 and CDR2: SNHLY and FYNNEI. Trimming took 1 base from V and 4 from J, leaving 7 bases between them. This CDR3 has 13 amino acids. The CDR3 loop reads CASSEDSITEAFF. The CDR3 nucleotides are TGTGCCAGCAGTGAAGACTCAATCACTGAAGCTTTCTTT.

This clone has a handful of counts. Here the CDR3 reads CASSPTWWGGQVNTEAFF. The DNA for the CDR3 is TGCGCCAGCAGCCCCACTTGGTGGGGGGGCCAGGTGAACACTGAAGCTTTCTTT. The chain is built from TRBV5-1 and TRBJ1-1; tentative D call: TRBD1 (6 bases). This CDR3 is built from 18 residues. Looked up from germline, CDR1 is SGHRS and CDR2 is YFSETQ. Trimming pared 4 bases from V and 0 bases from J, leaving 22 bases between.

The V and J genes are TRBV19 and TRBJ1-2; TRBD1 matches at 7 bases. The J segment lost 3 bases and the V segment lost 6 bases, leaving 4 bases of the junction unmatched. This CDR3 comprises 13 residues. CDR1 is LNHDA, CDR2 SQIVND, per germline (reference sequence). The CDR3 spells CASSPGTDYGYTF. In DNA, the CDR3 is TGTGCCAGTAGCCCCGGGACAGACTATGGCTACACCTTC.

The CDR3 region has the DNA TGTGCCATCAGTGGGGCCGGGACAGGGGTTTACGGCTACACCTTC. It codes for CAISGAGTGVYGYTF. The J gene is TRBJ1-2, the V gene TRBV10-3; 10 bases match TRBD1. Germline-derived CDR1 and CDR2 are ENHRY and SYGVKD. V was pared by 4 bases and J by 8 bases, with 10 bases of the junction left unmatched. This CDR3 has 15 amino acids.

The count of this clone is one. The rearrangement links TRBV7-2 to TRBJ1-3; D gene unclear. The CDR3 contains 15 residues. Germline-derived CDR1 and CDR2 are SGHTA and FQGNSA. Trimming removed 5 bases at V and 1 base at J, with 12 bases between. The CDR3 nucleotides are TGTGCCAGCAGCCTTTATATAGGTTCTGGAAACACCATATATTTT. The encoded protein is CASSLYIGSGNTIYF.

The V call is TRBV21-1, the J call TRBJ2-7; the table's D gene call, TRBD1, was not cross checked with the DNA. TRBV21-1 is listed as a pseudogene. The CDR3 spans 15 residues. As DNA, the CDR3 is TGTGCCAGCAGCTGCCGGGACAGGGTCGCCTACGAGCAGTACTTC. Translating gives CASSCRDRVAYEQYF.

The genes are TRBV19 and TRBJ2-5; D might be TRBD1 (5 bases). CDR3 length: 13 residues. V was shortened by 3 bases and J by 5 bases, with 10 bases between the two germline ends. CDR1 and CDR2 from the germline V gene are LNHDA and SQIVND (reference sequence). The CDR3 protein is CASSISRAETQYF. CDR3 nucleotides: TGTGCCAGTAGTATCTCCAGGGCCGAGACCCAGTACTTC. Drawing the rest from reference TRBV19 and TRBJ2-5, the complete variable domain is DGGITQSPKYLFRKEGQNVTLSCEQNLNHDAMYWYRQDPGQGLRLIYYSQIVNDFQKGDIAEGYSVSREKKESFPLTVTSAQKNPTAFYLCASSISRAETQYFGPGTRLLVL.

CDR3 nucleotide sequence: TGTGCCAGCTCACCCGGGACAGGGGTTTATGGCTACACCTTC. Translated: CASSPGTGVYGYTF. The chain joins TRBV18 to TRBJ1-2, with TRBD1 matching 10 bases. Germline CDR1 is KGHSH and CDR2 is LQKENI. The CDR3 spans 14 residues. V dropped 3 bases and J dropped 5; count of bases not matched to a gene: 3.

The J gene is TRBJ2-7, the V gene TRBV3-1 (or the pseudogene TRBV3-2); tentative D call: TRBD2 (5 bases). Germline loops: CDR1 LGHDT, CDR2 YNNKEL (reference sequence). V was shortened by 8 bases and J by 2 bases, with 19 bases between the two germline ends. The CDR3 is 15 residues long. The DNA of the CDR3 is TGTGCCAGCCGAGGGTTCGGCTCCAGGCCCTACGAGCAGTACTTC. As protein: CASRGFGSRPYEQYF.